The 18 T cell receptor beta chains reported below all come from one sample, sequenced in a study of shared clonotypes between healthy human individuals. CD45RO negativity and positive selection for CCR7 defined naive CD8 cells, a population that excluded terminally differentiated effector memory CD45RA+ cells. TCRdb keeps only in-frame clones here, not all; method: immunoSEQ multiplex PCR. The repertoire has about 590,000 clones, nearly 97% of them found once; the top ten carry approximately 0.1%. Sequenced input: naive CD8+ T cells sorted from blood. These receptors were obtained from a woman aged 25 to 45 in good health.

This clone is a singleton in its sample. This sequence joins TRBV13 and TRBJ1-1; no definite D call. Germline V CDR1 and CDR2: PRHDT, FYEKMQ (reference sequence). V was cut by 7 bases and J by 5 bases, with 11 bases left in between. The CDR3 runs to 12 residues. CDR3 bases: TGTGCCAGCACGTGGATAGGGACTGAAGCTTTCTTT. It translates to CASTWIGTEAFF.

The sample holds one count of this clone. The chain carries TRBV7-2 and TRBJ2-7; 9 bases are a match to TRBD2. V dropped 5 bases and J dropped 3; count of bases not matched to a gene: 20. The CDR3 is 19 amino acids. Germline V gene data show CDR1 as SGHTA and CDR2 as FQGNSA. CDR3 sequence: CASSPYPAGTSRSGYEQYF. CDR3 nucleotides: TGTGCCAGCAGCCCCTACCCCGCCGGGACTAGCCGCTCAGGCTACGAGCAGTACTTC.

The CDR3 is CASSEAIGGNTEAFF. The CDR3, as DNA: TGTGCCAGCAGTGAAGCGATTGGGGGGAACACTGAAGCTTTCTTT. The chain uses TRBV2 and TRBJ1-1, with D perhaps TRBD1 (5 bases). The CDR3 has 15 residues. V shed 0 bases and J shed 1 base, with 9 bases lying between them. Germline loops: CDR1 SNHLY, CDR2 FYNNEI. Combining the CDR3 with reference TRBV2 and TRBJ1-1 gives the whole variable domain EPEVTQTPSHQVTQMGQEVILRCVPISNHLYFYWYRQILGQKVEFLVSFYNNEISEKSEIFDDQFSVERPDGSNFTLKIRSTKLEDSAMYFCASSEAIGGNTEAFFGQGTRLTVV.

The gene calls are TRBV7-8 and TRBJ2-1, with D unresolved. Germline CDR1 reads SGHVS; CDR2 reads FQNEAQ. The CDR3 covers 14 residues. Trimming took 6 bases from V and 9 from J, leaving 18 bases between them. The CDR3 loop is CASRSDDQPPEQFF. The CDR3 nucleotides read TGTGCCAGCAGGAGCGACGACCAGCCCCCTGAGCAGTTCTTC.

The chain links TRBV6-5 to TRBJ1-5; D is unresolved. CDR3 length: 14 residues. Germline CDR1 is MNHEY and CDR2 is SVGAGI. Trimming pared 6 bases from V and 3 bases from J, leaving 12 bases between. The CDR3 bases are TGTGCCAGCAGACCCCTGGGTTCCAATCAGCCCCAGCATTTT. Amino acids: CASRPLGSNQPQHF.

The CDR3 bases are TGTGCCAGCAGCTTAGTTTTGGGCGGGAGGGCCCCCAATGAGCAGTTCTTC. The encoded protein is CASSLVLGGRAPNEQFF. The chain uses TRBV7-8 and TRBJ2-1; 9 nucleotides match TRBD2. Trimming cost V 1 base and J 6 bases; bases outside gene matches: 10. The germline V gene has CDR1 SGHVS and CDR2 FQNEAQ. This CDR3 is 17 amino acids long.

This chain joins TRBV7-9 and TRBJ2-7, with unresolved D. CDR1 is SEHNR, CDR2 FQNEAQ, per germline (reference sequence). The V and J ends lost 3 bases and 3 bases respectively, with 9 bases between them. The CDR3 sequence is 13 residues long. This chain's CDR3 is CASSLELNYEQYF. The CDR3 nucleotides read TGTGCCAGCAGCTTGGAACTAAACTACGAGCAGTACTTC. The entire variable domain, with the rest obtained from reference TRBV7-9 and TRBJ2-7, is as follows: DTGVSQNPRHKITKRGQNVTFRCDPISEHNRLYWYRQTLGQGPEFLTYFQNEAQLEKSRLLSDRFSAERPKGSFSTLEIQRTEQGDSAMYLCASSLELNYEQYFGPGTRLTVT.

The chain combines TRBV11-2 with TRBJ2-7; D is possibly TRBD1 or TRBD2 (5 bases each). The germline gives CDR1 SGHAT, CDR2 FQNNGV. V gave up 5 bases and J gave up 5 bases, with 19 bases separating them. CDR3 length: 15 residues. CDR3 loop: CASSPPGRRPHEQYF. The DNA of the CDR3 is TGTGCCAGCAGCCCCCCGGGACGGCGGCCTCACGAGCAGTACTTC.

The V call is TRBV7-3, the J call TRBJ2-1; the match to TRBD2 covers 9 bases. Germline loops: CDR1 SGHTA, CDR2 FQGTGA. V was clipped by 0 bases and J by 5 bases; unmatched bases: 8. The CDR3 runs 17 residues. The CDR3 DNA follows: TGTGCCAGCAGCTTAACGTTCACTAGCGGGCCAAACAATGAGCAGTTCTTC. Amino acids: CASSLTFTSGPNNEQFF.

The chain has TRBV13 and TRBJ2-1; 9 bases line up with TRBD2. The J segment lost 10 bases and the V segment lost 7 bases, leaving 8 bases of the junction unmatched. Germline V gives CDR1 PRHDT, CDR2 FYEKMQ (reference sequence). CDR3 length: 13 residues. CDR3: CASTQPGLAEQFF. The DNA of the CDR3 is TGTGCCAGCACGCAACCGGGACTAGCCGAGCAGTTCTTC.

CDR3 nucleotides: TGTGCCAGCAGCTTGTACGGCGGGATAAATGAGCAGTTCTTC. Translation: CASSLYGGINEQFF. This rearrangement joins TRBV5-5 to TRBJ2-1; a possible D gene is TRBD2 (6 bases). Germline-derived CDR1 and CDR2 are SGHKS and YYEKEE (reference sequence). Between the trimmed V and J ends, which lost 1 base and 7 bases, there was a span of 12 bases. This CDR3 comprises 14 residues.

This clone appeared once. The CDR3 DNA is TGTGCCAGTATTGGGGATGAAAAACTGTTTTTT. Its protein is CASIGDEKLFF. The rearrangement links TRBV19 to TRBJ1-4; D is unclear. The V gene lost 7 bases and the J gene lost 6 bases, with 6 bases spanning the gap. CDR3 size: 11 residues. The germline gives CDR1 LNHDA, CDR2 SQIVND (reference sequence).

The chain combines TRBV4-2 with TRBJ2-4; no reliable D call. Between the trimmed V and J ends, which lost 1 base and 0 bases, there was a span of 1 base. From germline, CDR1 is LGHNA and CDR2 YNFKEQ. The CDR3 is made up of 13 amino acids. The CDR3 DNA sequence: TGTGCCAGCAGCCAAGGAGCCAAAAACATTCAGTACTTC. Encoded protein: CASSQGAKNIQYF.

The count of this clone is one. The V and J genes are TRBV6-5 and TRBJ2-4, with a tentative D call TRBD2 (5 bases). Germline lookup yields CDR1 MNHEY and CDR2 SVGAGI. Trimming pared 6 bases from V and 6 bases from J, leaving 9 bases between. The CDR3 runs 12 residues. CDR3 sequence (DNA): TGTGCCAGCAGCCCGGGGATAAACATTCAGTACTTC. Residues: CASSPGINIQYF.

This clone was counted a few times. This chain connects TRBV19 to TRBJ1-5; no definite D call. Trimming pared 10 bases from V and 5 bases from J, leaving 15 bases between. The germline V gene encodes CDR1 LNHDA and CDR2 SQIVND (reference sequence). The CDR3 is 13 amino acids. The CDR3 DNA reads TGTGCCACCTCATCGATCGGAGATCAGCCCCAGCATTTT. This translates into CATSSIGDQPQHF.

The chain employs TRBV30 and TRBJ2-1; TRBD2 aligns across 8 bases. The V gene's germline CDR1 is GTSNPN and CDR2 SVGIG (reference sequence). V was clipped by 4 bases and J by 4 bases; unmatched bases: 3. The CDR3 runs 13 residues. For the CDR3, the DNA is TGTGCCTGGAATAGCGGGAATTACAATGAGCAGTTCTTC. Its protein product is CAWNSGNYNEQFF.

The chain joins TRBV4-1 to TRBJ1-1, with D maybe TRBD1 (5 bases). The length of the CDR3 is 14 residues. V was clipped by 4 bases and J by 0 bases, with 9 bases between them. CDR1 is MGHRA and CDR2 is YSYEKL in the germline V gene. The CDR3 protein is CASSRQQLNTEAFF. CDR3 in DNA: TGCGCCAGCAGCCGACAGCAGCTGAACACTGAAGCTTTCTTT.

The chain joins TRBV2 to TRBJ2-7; D gene uncertain. Trimming left V 10 bases short and J 7 bases short, with 17 bases between. CDR1 is SNHLY and CDR2 is FYNNEI in the germline V gene. The CDR3 has 12 residues. The CDR3 reads CAIPTLRDEQYF. CDR3 in DNA: TGTGCCATCCCGACATTACGTGATGAGCAGTACTTC.